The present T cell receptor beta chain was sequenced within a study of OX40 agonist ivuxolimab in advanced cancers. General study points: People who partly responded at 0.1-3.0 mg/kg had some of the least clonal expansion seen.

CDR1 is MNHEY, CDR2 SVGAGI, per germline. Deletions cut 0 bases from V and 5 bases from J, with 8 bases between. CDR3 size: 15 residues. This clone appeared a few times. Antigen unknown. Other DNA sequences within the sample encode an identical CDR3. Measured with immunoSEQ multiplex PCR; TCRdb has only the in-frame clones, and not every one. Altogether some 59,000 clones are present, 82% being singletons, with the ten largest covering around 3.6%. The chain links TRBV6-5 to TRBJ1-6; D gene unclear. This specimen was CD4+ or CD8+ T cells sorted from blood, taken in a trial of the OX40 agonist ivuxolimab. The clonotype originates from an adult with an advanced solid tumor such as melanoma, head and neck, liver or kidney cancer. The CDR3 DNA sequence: TGTGCCAGCAGTTACTCGAACCGGAATAATTCACCCCTCCACTTT. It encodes CASSYSNRNNSPLHF.